This T cell receptor beta chain was captured by sequencing in a study of human T cells and chemical hapten exposure. As for the study in general: Mostly female, the patients presented with alopecia areata, totalis or universalis.

Of note for this clonotype: Its antigen is currently unknown.

TCRdb used MiXCR to reprocess the RACE reads, holding one entry per CDR3 protein. The repertoire includes fewer than 100,000 distinct CDR3 sequences, roughly 11% of them detected once, and approximately 1.1% sits in the top ten. The CDR3 totals 15 residues. The ends lost 5 bases at V and 3 bases at J; junction bases unmatched: 8. The germline gives CDR1 SEHNR, CDR2 FQNEAQ (reference sequence). The time point is: patch test 3, about 24 weeks after DPC sensitization. The sample's treatment: therapeutic diphenylcyclopropenone sensitization with weekly scalp DPC. Study-level results: DPC sensitization left the count of TCRs above 1 in 1000 unchanged. Expanded TCR sets contained significantly more large CDR3 similarity clusters than controls. PT1 expanded TCR counts correlated positively with patch test score.

The chain uses TRBV7-9 and TRBJ2-5; TRBD1 aligns across 8 bases. The source is a woman in her 30s with alopecia areata. Some clones in this sample may be carry-over from other donors' samples. Specimen: whole blood, collected in connection with sensitization to the hapten diphenylcyclopropenone (DPC). The CDR3 spells CASSPTGTGKETQYF. The CDR3 DNA sequence: TGTGCCAGCAGCCCAACCGGGACAGGAAAAGAGACCCAGTACTTC.